The subject of this entry is one T cell receptor (beta chain). Its antigen remains unidentified. The source of the sample is a study of cytomegalovirus exposure and HLA in healthy donors. The study, taken as a whole, reports: According to reports, the classifier identified cytomegalovirus status with high specificity and sensitivity.

It was with 60 Vbeta and 13 Jbeta primers that the PCR ran. Produced via immunoSEQ multiplex PCR; TCRdb's table is partial and in-frame only. The sample has 170,000 or so clones, roughly 87% seen once. The ends lost 4 bases at V and 10 bases at J; junction bases unmatched: 9. The CDR3 has 14 residues. CDR1 and CDR2 (germline): LGHNA, YNFKEQ. Nominally healthy donors were sampled, though unrecorded immune exposures were likely. Sequenced sample: PBMCs. The V and J genes are TRBV4-2 and TRBJ2-1; 8 nucleotides line up with TRBD2. This sequence originates from a man in his fifties in good health and CMV-seronegative. As DNA, the CDR3 is TGTGCCAGCAGCCGAGGGACTAGAGCTGGGGAGCAGTTCTTC. This gives the protein CASSRGTRAGEQFF.